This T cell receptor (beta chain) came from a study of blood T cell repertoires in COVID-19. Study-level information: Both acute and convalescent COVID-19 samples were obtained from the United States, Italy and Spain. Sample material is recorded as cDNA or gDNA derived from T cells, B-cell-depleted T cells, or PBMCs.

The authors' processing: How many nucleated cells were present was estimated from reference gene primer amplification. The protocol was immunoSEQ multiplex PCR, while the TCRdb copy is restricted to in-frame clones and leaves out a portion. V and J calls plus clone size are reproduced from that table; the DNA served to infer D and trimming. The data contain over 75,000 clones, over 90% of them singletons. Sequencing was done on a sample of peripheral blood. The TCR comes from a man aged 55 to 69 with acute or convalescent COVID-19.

The CDR3 loop reads CASSRDSTSAYGYTF. The CDR3 bases are TGTGCCAGCAGTCGTGACAGCACCTCGGCATATGGCTACACCTTC. The J gene is TRBJ1-2, the V gene TRBV6-5, with D possibly matching TRBD1 (5 bases). Germline loops: CDR1 MNHEY, CDR2 SVGAGI. The ends were cut back, 5 bases at V and 5 bases at J, with 18 bases in the middle. The CDR3 sequence is 15 residues long.